This passage covers 9 T cell receptor beta chains from one sample sequenced in a study of regulatory T cells in long-lasting Graves disease. Relying on iRepertoire HTBI primers and Arm-PCR of CDR3 regions, the team built TCR beta libraries. TCRdb fed the multiplex PCR reads into MiXCR, producing one record per CDR3 protein. The sample holds hundreds of thousands of distinct CDR3 sequences, roughly 15% seen once. This sample's time point: newly diagnosed GD, antithyroid drugs for less than 3 months. From PBMCs, RNA was extracted and then used to make the TCR library. Separately, the same data were catalogued under a study of T cells in Graves' hyperthyroidism and ophthalmopathy.

The sample here was peripheral blood mononuclear cells (PBMCs), taken at new diagnosis, from a patient treated with antithyroid drugs. Receptors originate from a woman aged 35-65 years with Graves disease.

This clonotype has only a few counts. The chain is built from TRBV14 and TRBJ1-3; 7 bases match TRBD1. J was trimmed by 0 bases and V by 8 bases; bases with no gene match: 1. Looked up from germline, CDR1 is SGHDN and CDR2 is FVKESK. There are 13 residues in the CDR3. CDR3 nucleotide sequence: TGTGCCAGCCGGGACAGCTCTGGAAACACCATATATTTT. Translated: CASRDSSGNTIYF.

This clonotype occurred many times. V is TRBV3-1 and J is TRBJ1-2; D is unclear. This CDR3 contains 14 residues. Germline V gene sequence: CDR1 LGHDT, CDR2 YNNKEL (reference sequence). The V end lost 7 bases, the J end lost 6 bases, and 18 bases lay between the germline ends. For the CDR3, the DNA is TGTGCCAGCACCGATAATACGGTGGGGAATGGCTACACCTTC. Protein product: CASTDNTVGNGYTF.

This clonotype was seen ten or more times. This chain connects TRBV5-1 to TRBJ1-2; D may be TRBD1 (6 bases). Trimming stripped 0 bases from V and 7 bases from J, with 7 bases between. This CDR3 comprises 12 residues. Germline assignment: CDR1 SGHRS and CDR2 YFSETQ. The CDR3 DNA reads TGCGCCAGCAGCTTGGCGGACAGTGGCTACACCTTC. Translated, it gives CASSLADSGYTF.

The chain uses TRBV6-2 or TRBV6-3 and TRBJ2-3; the D is unclear. The ends were cut back, 2 bases at V and 2 bases at J, with 8 bases in the middle. The V gene's germline CDR1 is MNHEY and CDR2 SVGEGT. The length of the CDR3 is 14 residues. CDR3 sequence reads: CASSYASYTDTQYF. CDR3 in DNA: TGTGCCAGCAGTTACGCCTCTTACACAGATACGCAGTATTTT.

This clonotype was seen at least ten times. The V and J genes are TRBV2 and TRBJ1-6, with 7 bases fitting TRBD1. Germline V lookup: CDR1 SNHLY, CDR2 FYNNEI. Trimming removed 10 bases from V and 5 bases from J; junction bases left unmatched: 5. The CDR3 has 13 amino acids. CDR3 coding DNA: TGTGCCAAGTCACAGGGGAATAATTCACCCCTCCACTTT. Protein sequence: CAKSQGNNSPLHF.

This chain connects TRBV15 to TRBJ2-3; 10 nucleotides match TRBD1. CDR1 LNHNV and CDR2 YYDKDF come from the germline V gene (reference sequence). CDR3 length: 15 residues. V trimming: 5 bases; J trimming: 7 bases; junction bases outside the gene matches: 9. The CDR3 DNA reads TGTGCCACCAGCTTCCAGACAGGGGGCCAGAATACGCAGTATTTT. Its protein is CATSFQTGGQNTQYF.

This clonotype has only a few counts. J is TRBJ1-6 and V is TRBV3-1; possibly TRBD1 for D (5 bases). CDR3 length: 13 amino acids. V shed 6 bases and J shed 7 bases, with 10 bases lying between them. Germline CDR1 is LGHDT and CDR2 is YNNKEL (reference sequence). CDR3 DNA sequence: TGTGCCAGCAGACGAGACAGAAATTCACCCCTCCACTTT. Its translation: CASRRDRNSPLHF. Looking up the rest from reference TRBV3-1 and TRBJ1-6 gives the full variable domain: DTAVSQTPKYLVTQMGNDKSIKCEQNLGHDTMYWYKQDSKKFLKIMFSYNNKELIINETVPNRFSPKSPDKAHLNLHINSLELGDSAVYFCASRRDRNSPLHFGNGTRLTVT.

This clonotype was counted at least ten times. V is TRBV5-1 and J is TRBJ2-2, with D possibly being TRBD2 (5 bases). Trimming shortened V by 4 bases and J by 4 bases, and 8 bases separated the two germline ends. This CDR3 spans 13 amino acids. CDR1 and CDR2 from the germline V gene are SGHRS and YFSETQ. The CDR3 DNA is TGCGCCAGCAGCCCGGAGGTCACCGGGGAGCTGTTTTTT. Translation: CASSPEVTGELFF.

In this sample, this clonotype turned up many times. This chain joins TRBV28 and TRBJ2-2, with 12 bases fitting TRBD2. The CDR3 consists of 17 residues. The V and J ends lost 2 bases and 2 bases, in that order; junction bases with no gene match: 3. Germline V gene lookup returns CDR1 MDHEN and CDR2 SYDVKM. The CDR3 sequence is CASSLLAGGPNTGELFF. The CDR3 DNA reads TGTGCCAGCAGTTTACTAGCGGGGGGGCCTAACACCGGGGAGCTGTTTTTT.